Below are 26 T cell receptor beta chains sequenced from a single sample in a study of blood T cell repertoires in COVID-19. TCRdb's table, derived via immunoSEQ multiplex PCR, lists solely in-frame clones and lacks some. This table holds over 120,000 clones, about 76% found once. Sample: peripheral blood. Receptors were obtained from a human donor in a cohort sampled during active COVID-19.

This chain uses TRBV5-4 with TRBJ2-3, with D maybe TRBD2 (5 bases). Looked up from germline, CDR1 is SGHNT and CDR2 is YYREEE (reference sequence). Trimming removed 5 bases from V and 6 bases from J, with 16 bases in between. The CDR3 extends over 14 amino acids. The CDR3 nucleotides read TGTGCCAGCAGGCCGGGATCCCCGGCGGATACGCAGTATTTT. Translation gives CASRPGSPADTQYF.

The CDR3 DNA is TGTGCCAGCAGTTATGGGGGTAGCGGGGGCCAAGAGACCCAGTACTTC. This sequence encodes CASSYGGSGGQETQYF. This sequence joins TRBV6-5 and TRBJ2-5, with 9 nucleotides matching TRBD2. Trimming took 3 bases from V and 1 from J; bases not matched to a gene: 6. CDR3 length equals 16 residues. CDR1 is MNHEY, CDR2 SVGAGI, per germline.

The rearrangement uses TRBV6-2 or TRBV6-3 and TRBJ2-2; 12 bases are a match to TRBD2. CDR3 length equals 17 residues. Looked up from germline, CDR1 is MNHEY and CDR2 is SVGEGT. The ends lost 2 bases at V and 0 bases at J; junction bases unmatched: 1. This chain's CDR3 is CASSYLAGGPNTGELFF. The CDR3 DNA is TGTGCCAGCAGTTACCTAGCGGGAGGGCCGAACACCGGGGAGCTGTTTTTT.

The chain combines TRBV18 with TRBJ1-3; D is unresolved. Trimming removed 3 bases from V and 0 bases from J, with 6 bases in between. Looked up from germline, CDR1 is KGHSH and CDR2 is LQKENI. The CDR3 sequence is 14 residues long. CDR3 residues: CASSPGVSGNTIYF. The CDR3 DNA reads TGTGCCAGCTCACCCGGGGTCTCTGGAAACACCATATATTTT.

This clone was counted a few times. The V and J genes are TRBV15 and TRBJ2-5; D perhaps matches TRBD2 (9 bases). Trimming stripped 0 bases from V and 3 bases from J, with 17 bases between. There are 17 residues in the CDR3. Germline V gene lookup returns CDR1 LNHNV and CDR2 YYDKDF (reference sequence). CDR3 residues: CATSREDRGLAKETQYF. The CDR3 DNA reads TGTGCCACCAGCAGAGAAGACAGGGGACTAGCCAAAGAGACCCAGTACTTC.

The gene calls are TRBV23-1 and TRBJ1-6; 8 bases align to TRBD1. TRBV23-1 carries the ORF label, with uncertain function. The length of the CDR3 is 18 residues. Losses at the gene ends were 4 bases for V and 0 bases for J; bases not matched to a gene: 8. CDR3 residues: CASSRPRDRPSYNSPLHF. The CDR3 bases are TGCGCCAGCAGTCGACCAAGGGACAGGCCCTCCTATAATTCACCCCTCCACTTT.

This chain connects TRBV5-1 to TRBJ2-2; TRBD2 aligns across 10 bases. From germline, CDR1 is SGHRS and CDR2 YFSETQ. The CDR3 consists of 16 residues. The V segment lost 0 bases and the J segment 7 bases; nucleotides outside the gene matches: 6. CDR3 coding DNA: TGCGCCAGCAGCTTGGCGTCTAGCGGGAGTATCGGGGAGCTGTTTTTT. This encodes CASSLASSGSIGELFF.

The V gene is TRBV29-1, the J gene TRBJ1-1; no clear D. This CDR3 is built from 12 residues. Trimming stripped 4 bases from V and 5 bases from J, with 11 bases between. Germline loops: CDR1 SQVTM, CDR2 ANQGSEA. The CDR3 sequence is CSVGYAGTEAFF. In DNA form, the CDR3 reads TGCAGCGTTGGATACGCAGGTACTGAAGCTTTCTTT.

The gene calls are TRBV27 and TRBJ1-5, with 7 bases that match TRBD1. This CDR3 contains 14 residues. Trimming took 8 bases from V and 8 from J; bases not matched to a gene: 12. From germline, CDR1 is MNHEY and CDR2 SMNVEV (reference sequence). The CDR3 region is CASGQHGTAKPQHF. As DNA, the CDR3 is TGTGCCAGCGGCCAACACGGGACAGCCAAGCCCCAGCATTTT.

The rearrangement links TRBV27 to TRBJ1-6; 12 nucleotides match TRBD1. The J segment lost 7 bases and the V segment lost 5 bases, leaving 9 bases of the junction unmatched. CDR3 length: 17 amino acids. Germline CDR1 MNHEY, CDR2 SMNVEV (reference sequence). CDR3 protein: CASSPKGQGAPNSPLHF. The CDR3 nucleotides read TGTGCCAGCAGTCCAAAGGGACAGGGGGCGCCGAATTCACCCCTCCACTTT.

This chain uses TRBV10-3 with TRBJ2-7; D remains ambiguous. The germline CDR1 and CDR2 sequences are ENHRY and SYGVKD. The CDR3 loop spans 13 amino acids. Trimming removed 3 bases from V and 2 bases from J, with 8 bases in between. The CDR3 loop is CAISEVEAYEQYF. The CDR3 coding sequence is TGTGCCATCAGTGAAGTAGAAGCCTACGAGCAGTACTTC.

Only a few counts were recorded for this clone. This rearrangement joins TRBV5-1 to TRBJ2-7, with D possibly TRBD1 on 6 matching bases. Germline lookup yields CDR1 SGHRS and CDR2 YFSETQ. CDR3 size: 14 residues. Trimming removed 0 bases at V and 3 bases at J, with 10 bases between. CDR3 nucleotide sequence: TGCGCCAGCAGCTTGGACAGGGTAGGCTACGAGCAGTACTTC. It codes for CASSLDRVGYEQYF.

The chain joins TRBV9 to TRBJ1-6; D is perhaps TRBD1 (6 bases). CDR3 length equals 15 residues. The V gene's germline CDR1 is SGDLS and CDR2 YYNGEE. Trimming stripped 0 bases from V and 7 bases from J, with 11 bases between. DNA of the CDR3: TGTGCCAGCAGCGTAGGGGGCAGGGGAAATTCACCCCTCCACTTT. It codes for CASSVGGRGNSPLHF.

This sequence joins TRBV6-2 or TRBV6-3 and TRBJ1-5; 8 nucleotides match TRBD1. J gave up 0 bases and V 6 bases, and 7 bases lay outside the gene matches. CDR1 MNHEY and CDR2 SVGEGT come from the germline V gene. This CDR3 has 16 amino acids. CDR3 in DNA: TGTGCCAGCAGCTCCGACAGGGGATATAGCAATCAGCCCCAGCATTTT. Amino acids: CASSSDRGYSNQPQHF.

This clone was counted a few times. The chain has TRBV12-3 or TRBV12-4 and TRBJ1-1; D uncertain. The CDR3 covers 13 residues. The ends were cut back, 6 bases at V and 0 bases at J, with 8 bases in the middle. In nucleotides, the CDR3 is TGTGCCAGCAGAGCACAGATGAACACTGAAGCTTTCTTT. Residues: CASRAQMNTEAFF.

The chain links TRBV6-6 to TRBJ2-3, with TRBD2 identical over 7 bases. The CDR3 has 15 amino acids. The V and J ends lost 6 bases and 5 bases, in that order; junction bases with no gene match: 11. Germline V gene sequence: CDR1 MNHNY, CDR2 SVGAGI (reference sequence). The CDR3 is CASRDLSGGGDTQYF. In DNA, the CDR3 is TGTGCCAGCAGGGACTTATCGGGAGGTGGAGATACGCAGTATTTT.

CDR3 sequence reads: CSVEVENRESEQFF. The CDR3 DNA sequence: TGCAGCGTTGAAGTCGAGAACAGGGAAAGTGAGCAGTTCTTC. V gene TRBV29-1 combines with J gene TRBJ2-1; D is perhaps TRBD1 (6 bases). V was pared by 1 base and J by 9 bases, with 16 bases between. Germline CDR1 is SQVTM and CDR2 is ANQGSEA. CDR3 length: 14 amino acids.

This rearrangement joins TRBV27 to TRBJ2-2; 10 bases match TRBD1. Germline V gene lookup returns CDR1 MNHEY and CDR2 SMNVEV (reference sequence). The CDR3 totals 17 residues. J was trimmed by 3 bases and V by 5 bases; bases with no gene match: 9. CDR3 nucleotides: TGTGCCAGCAGTCCAGTAGGGACAGGGGACGACACCGGGGAGCTGTTTTTT. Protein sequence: CASSPVGTGDDTGELFF.

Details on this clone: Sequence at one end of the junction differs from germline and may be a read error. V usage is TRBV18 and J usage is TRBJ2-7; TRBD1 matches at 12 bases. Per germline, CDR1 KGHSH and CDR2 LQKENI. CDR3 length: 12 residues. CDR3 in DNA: TGTGCCAGCTCCCCCAGGGACAGGGGGCCTCACTTC. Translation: CASSPRDRGPHF.

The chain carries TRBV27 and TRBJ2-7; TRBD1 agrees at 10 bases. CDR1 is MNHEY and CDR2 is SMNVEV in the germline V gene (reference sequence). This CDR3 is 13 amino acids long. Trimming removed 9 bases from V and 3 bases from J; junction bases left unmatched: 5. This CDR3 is CASGDRGDYEQYF. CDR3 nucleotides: TGTGCCAGTGGGGACAGGGGAGACTACGAGCAGTACTTC.

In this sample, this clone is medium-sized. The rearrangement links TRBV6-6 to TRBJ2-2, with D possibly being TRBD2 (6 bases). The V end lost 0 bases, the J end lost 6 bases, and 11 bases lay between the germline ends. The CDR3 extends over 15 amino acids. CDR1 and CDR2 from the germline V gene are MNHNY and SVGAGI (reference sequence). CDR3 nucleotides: TGTGCCAGCAGTTACTCCAGCGAGCGGGCCGGGGAGCTGTTTTTT. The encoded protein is CASSYSSERAGELFF.

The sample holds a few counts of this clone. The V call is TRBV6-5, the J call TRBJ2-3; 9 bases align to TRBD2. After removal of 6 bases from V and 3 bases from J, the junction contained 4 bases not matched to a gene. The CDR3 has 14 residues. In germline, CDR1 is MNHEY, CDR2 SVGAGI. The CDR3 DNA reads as TGTGCCAGCAGGACTACTAGCGGGACAGATACGCAGTATTTT. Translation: CASRTTSGTDTQYF.

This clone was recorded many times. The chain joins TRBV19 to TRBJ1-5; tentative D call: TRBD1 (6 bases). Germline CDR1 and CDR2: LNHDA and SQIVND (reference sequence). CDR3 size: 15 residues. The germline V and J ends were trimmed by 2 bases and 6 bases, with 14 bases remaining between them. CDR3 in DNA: TGTGCCAGTAGTATATTGGGGGCGCAGGGTCAGCCCCAGCATTTT. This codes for CASSILGAQGQPQHF.

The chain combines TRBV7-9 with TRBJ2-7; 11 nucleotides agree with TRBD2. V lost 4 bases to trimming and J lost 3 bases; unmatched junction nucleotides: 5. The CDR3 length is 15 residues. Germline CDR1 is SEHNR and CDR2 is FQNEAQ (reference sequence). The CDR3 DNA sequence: TGTGCCAGCAGCTCGACTAGCGGGATTATCTACGAGCAGTACTTC. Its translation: CASSSTSGIIYEQYF.

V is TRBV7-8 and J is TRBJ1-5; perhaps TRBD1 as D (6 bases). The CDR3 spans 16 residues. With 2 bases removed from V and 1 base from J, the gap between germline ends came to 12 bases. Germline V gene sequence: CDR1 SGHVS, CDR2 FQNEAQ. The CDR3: CASSLTGFKSNQPQHF. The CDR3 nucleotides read TGTGCCAGCAGCTTAACAGGGTTCAAGAGCAATCAGCCCCAGCATTTT. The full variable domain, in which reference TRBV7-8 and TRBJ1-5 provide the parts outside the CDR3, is GAGVSQSPRYKVAKRGQDVALRCDPISGHVSLFWYQQALGQGPEFLTYFQNEAQLDKSGLPSDRFFAERPEGSVSTLKIQRTQQEDSAVYLCASSLTGFKSNQPQHFGDGTRLSIL.

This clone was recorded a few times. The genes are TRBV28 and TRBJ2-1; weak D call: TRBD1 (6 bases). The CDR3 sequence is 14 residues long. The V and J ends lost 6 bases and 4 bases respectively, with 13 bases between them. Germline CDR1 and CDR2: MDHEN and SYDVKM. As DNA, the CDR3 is TGTGCCAGCAGGCCAAACAGGGTTTACAATGAGCAGTTCTTC. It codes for CASRPNRVYNEQFF.